This T cell receptor beta chain was captured by sequencing in a study of T-cell memory formation after mild COVID-19. TCRdb re-called the 5' RACE reads through MiXCR, storing one row per CDR3 protein. The table shows more than 300,000 distinct CDR3 sequences, with 13% to 15% occurring only once. This clonotype turned up a few times. The V segment lost 6 bases and the J segment 8 bases; nucleotides outside the gene matches: 4. The CDR3 is made up of 13 amino acids. The rearrangement links TRBV12-3 or TRBV12-4 to TRBJ2-1; 10 bases fit TRBD1. The sequence was obtained from a man between 18 and 29 years old who had mild COVID-19 (a few samples of this study predate the infection). Cell type and time point are not known. Sequenced material: PBMCs or a T cell subset sorted from them (not recorded which). The CDR3 here is CASSPGQGYEQFF. The DNA for the CDR3 is TGTGCCAGCAGCCCGGGACAGGGGTATGAGCAGTTCTTC.